Below are 18 T cell receptor beta chains sequenced from a single sample in a study of shared clonotypes between healthy human individuals. Generated by immunoSEQ multiplex PCR, the TCRdb table keeps only in-frame clones and is missing some. The table includes roughly 2,000,000 clones, 93% detected once. Selected positively for CCR7 and CD45RO-negative, naive CD8 cells excluded terminally differentiated effector memory CD45RA+ cells. The sequenced material came from naive CD8+ T cells from PBMCs. The receptors originated from a man in his late teens or twenties in good health. Some clones in this sample may be carry-over from other donors' samples.

The chain is built from TRBV27 and TRBJ1-1, with 8 bases lining up with TRBD1. The CDR3 is 16 amino acids. Germline CDR1 reads MNHEY; CDR2 reads SMNVEV (reference sequence). V lost 8 bases and J lost 4; bases outside the gene matches: 15. The CDR3 region has the DNA TGTGCCAGCGGACCAGGGACAGGCGGGTGGATCACTGAAGCTTTCTTT. This encodes CASGPGTGGWITEAFF.

The count of this clone is one. The rearrangement joins TRBV9 to TRBJ2-7, with D hard to call. Deletions cut 0 bases from V and 6 bases from J, with 13 bases between. Germline loops: CDR1 SGDLS, CDR2 YYNGEE. This CDR3 is 14 amino acids long. The CDR3 sequence: CASSVEATLGEQYF. CDR3 in DNA: TGTGCCAGCAGCGTAGAGGCCACCCTCGGCGAGCAGTACTTC.

The count of this clone is one. V usage is TRBV4-3 and J usage is TRBJ1-4, with 7 bases that match TRBD1. The V and J ends lost 2 bases and 7 bases, in that order; junction bases with no gene match: 4. Germline values: CDR1 LGHNA, CDR2 YSLEER. CDR3 length: 14 residues. CDR3 sequence: CASSQRQGGEKLFF. The CDR3 bases are TGCGCCAGCAGCCAACGACAGGGAGGTGAAAAACTGTTTTTT.

This chain connects TRBV10-3 to TRBJ2-7; 7 bases align to TRBD2. This CDR3 contains 15 residues. V was pared by 2 bases and J by 3 bases, with 7 bases of the junction left unmatched. Looked up from germline, CDR1 is ENHRY and CDR2 is SYGVKD. This chain's CDR3 is CAISEGSGTDYEQYF. Written as DNA, the CDR3 is TGTGCCATCAGTGAGGGAAGCGGGACGGACTACGAGCAGTACTTC.

A few counts support this clone. The chain combines TRBV10-3 with TRBJ1-1, with D unresolved. V was shortened by 0 bases and J by 5 bases, with 7 bases between the two germline ends. This CDR3 has 13 residues. Per the germline V gene, CDR1 is ENHRY and CDR2 is SYGVKD. This chain's CDR3 is CAISESKTTEAFF. The CDR3 DNA reads as TGTGCCATCAGTGAGTCGAAAACGACTGAAGCTTTCTTT.

The table lists this clone with a count of one. This chain uses TRBV7-9 with TRBJ2-7, with 7 bases aligning to TRBD2. The trim removed 5 bases at V and 2 bases at J, leaving 9 bases unmatched. The CDR3 length is 15 residues. Germline V gene data show CDR1 as SEHNR and CDR2 as FQNEAQ (reference sequence). The CDR3: CASSLRDYDPYEQYF. The CDR3 coding sequence is TGTGCCAGCAGCCTAAGGGACTATGACCCCTACGAGCAGTACTTC.

The rearrangement joins TRBV5-4 to TRBJ1-2; D gene unclear. Trimming stripped 4 bases from V and 0 bases from J, with 16 bases between. The CDR3 runs 16 residues. CDR1 SGHNT and CDR2 YYREEE come from the germline V gene (reference sequence). The CDR3: CASSPGGGPTNYGYTF. The DNA of the CDR3 is TGTGCCAGCAGCCCAGGCGGAGGGCCCACTAACTATGGCTACACCTTC.

V is TRBV27 and J is TRBJ1-2; 10 nucleotides agree with TRBD1. This CDR3 comprises 15 residues. The ends lost 5 bases at V and 12 bases at J; junction bases unmatched: 15. CDR1 and CDR2 (germline): MNHEY, SMNVEV (reference sequence). The CDR3 region has the DNA TGTGCCAGCAGTACCTACCCCGACAGGGGGCGCGTCCACACCTTC. This gives the protein CASSTYPDRGRVHTF.

V usage is TRBV7-9 and J usage is TRBJ2-7, with TRBD2 identical over 14 bases. V lost 5 bases to trimming and J lost 4 bases; unmatched junction nucleotides: 7. CDR1 and CDR2 from the germline V gene are SEHNR and FQNEAQ (reference sequence). This CDR3 spans 16 amino acids. CDR3 DNA sequence: TGTGCCAGCAGCCCGGGGACTAGCGGGAGTCAGTACGAGCAGTACTTC. Its translation is CASSPGTSGSQYEQYF. The full variable domain, its missing parts supplied by reference TRBV7-9 and TRBJ2-7, is DTGVSQNPRHKITKRGQNVTFRCDPISEHNRLYWYRQTLGQGPEFLTYFQNEAQLEKSRLLSDRFSAERPKGSFSTLEIQRTEQGDSAMYLCASSPGTSGSQYEQYFGPGTRLTVT.

CDR3 in amino acids: CASSQWGAGSYSNQPQHF. DNA for the CDR3: TGCGCCAGCAGTCAGTGGGGGGCTGGGAGCTATAGCAATCAGCCCCAGCATTTT. The genes are TRBV23-1 and TRBJ1-5, with a possible D match to TRBD1 (6 bases). TRBV23-1 is labeled an ORF, and its function is uncertain. V lost 3 bases to trimming and J lost 0 bases, with 18 bases between them. The CDR3 runs 18 residues.

The genes are TRBV19 and TRBJ2-7; no firm D call. The CDR3 runs 13 residues. The V end was cut by 1 base, the J end by 3 bases, with 7 bases between. Per germline, CDR1 LNHDA and CDR2 SQIVND (reference sequence). The CDR3 loop reads CASSIGPFYEQYF. Here the CDR3 DNA reads TGTGCCAGTAGTATAGGACCATTCTACGAGCAGTACTTC.

V and J are TRBV27 and TRBJ2-1, with 12 bases that match TRBD2. With V trimmed by 6 bases and J by 4 bases, 4 bases remained unmatched. The CDR3 loop spans 15 amino acids. Germline loops: CDR1 MNHEY, CDR2 SMNVEV (reference sequence). The chain's CDR3 is CASRFGTSGYNEQFF. The CDR3, as DNA: TGTGCCAGCAGATTCGGGACTAGCGGGTACAATGAGCAGTTCTTC.

This chain links TRBV7-3 with TRBJ2-3, with 10 bases matching TRBD2. The V gene's germline CDR1 is SGHTA and CDR2 FQGTGA. Unmatched junction bases numbered 6, after V lost 6 bases and J lost 3 bases. The CDR3 is 15 residues long. The CDR3 region has the DNA TGTGCCAGCAGTGTAGGGACTAGCGCGACAGATACGCAGTATTTT. This gives the protein CASSVGTSATDTQYF. The full variable domain, with the rest looked up from reference TRBV7-3 and TRBJ2-3, is GAGVSQTPSNKVTEKGKYVELRCDPISGHTALYWYRQSLGQGPEFLIYFQGTGAADDSGLPNDRFFAVRPEGSVSTLKIQRTERGDSAVYLCASSVGTSATDTQYFGPGTRLTVL.

This CDR3 reads CASSDGISGNTIYF. CDR3 DNA sequence: TGTGCCAGCAGCGACGGGATCTCTGGAAACACCATATATTTT. The J gene is TRBJ1-3, the V gene TRBV9, with unresolved D. V was cut by 3 bases and J by 0 bases, with 7 bases left in between. The V gene's germline CDR1 is SGDLS and CDR2 YYNGEE. CDR3 size: 14 residues.

The table lists this clone with a count of one. This chain connects TRBV9 to TRBJ2-3; D is uncertain. V shed 4 bases and J shed 2 bases, with 5 bases lying between them. The CDR3 is 12 amino acids. Germline V CDR1 and CDR2: SGDLS, YYNGEE. The CDR3 DNA follows: TGTGCCAGCAGCCACCCCACAGATACGCAGTATTTT. It codes for CASSHPTDTQYF.

The sample holds a few counts of this clone. V usage is TRBV5-4 and J usage is TRBJ1-1, with 11 bases that match TRBD1. Germline CDR1 is SGHNT and CDR2 is YYREEE (reference sequence). The CDR3 covers 14 residues. V lost 6 bases to trimming and J lost 5 bases; unmatched junction nucleotides: 6. The CDR3 bases are TGTGCCAGCAACGACGGACAGGGGGCTACTGAAGCTTTCTTT. It codes for CASNDGQGATEAFF.

The chain's CDR3 is CASSLTGRFYEQYF. The DNA of the CDR3 is TGTGCCAGCAGCCTTACAGGGAGATTCTACGAGCAGTACTTC. This rearrangement joins TRBV7-6 to TRBJ2-7; perhaps TRBD1 as D (6 bases). V was clipped by 5 bases and J by 3 bases, with 14 bases between them. There are 14 residues in the CDR3. CDR1 is SGHVS, CDR2 FNYEAQ, per germline.

This clone was seen a few times. This specimen includes other DNA sequences encoding the same CDR3. The chain combines TRBV29-1 with TRBJ1-1; D is unresolved. The V end lost 3 bases, the J end lost 4 bases, and 3 bases lay between the germline ends. This CDR3 region has 10 residues. Germline values: CDR1 SQVTM, CDR2 ANQGSEA. CDR3 amino acids: CSVEVTEAFF. CDR3 coding DNA: TGCAGCGTTGAGGTCACTGAAGCTTTCTTT.